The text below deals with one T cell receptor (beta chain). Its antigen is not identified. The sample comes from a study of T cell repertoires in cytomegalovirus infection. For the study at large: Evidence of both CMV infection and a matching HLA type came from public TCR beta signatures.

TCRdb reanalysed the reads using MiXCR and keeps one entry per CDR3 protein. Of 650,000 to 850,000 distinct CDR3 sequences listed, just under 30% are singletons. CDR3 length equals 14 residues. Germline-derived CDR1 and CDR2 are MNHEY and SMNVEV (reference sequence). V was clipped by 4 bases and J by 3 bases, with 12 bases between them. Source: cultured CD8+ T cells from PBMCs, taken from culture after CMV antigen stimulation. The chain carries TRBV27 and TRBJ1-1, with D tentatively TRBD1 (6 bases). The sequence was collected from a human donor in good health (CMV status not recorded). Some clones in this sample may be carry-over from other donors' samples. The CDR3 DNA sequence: TGTGCCAGCAGTTCTATAACAGGGTACACTGAAGCTTTCTTT. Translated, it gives CASSSITGYTEAFF.